A single sample gave rise to the 30 T cell receptor beta chains below, sequenced in a study of technical replicates of blood from a handful of donors (dated by TCRdb to between 2016 and 2019). Libraries were constructed by the immunoSEQ multiplex PCR assay. Not all clones reach the TCRdb copy of this immuneACCESS table, which keeps in-frame sequences only. Checked studies attribute under half of the gap to unresolved V genes and leave the rest unexplained. This sample comprises under 95,000 clones, about 98% of them detected only once. The top ten clones comprise roughly 0.15% of the sample. Material: T cells isolated from PBMCs. These receptors all come from a human donor in good health.

The V gene is TRBV5-1, the J gene TRBJ2-2, with D unclear. V gave up 0 bases and J gave up 3 bases, with 3 bases separating them. This CDR3 comprises 13 residues. Germline lookup yields CDR1 SGHRS and CDR2 YFSETQ. In nucleotides, the CDR3 is TGCGCCAGCAGCTTGGCGGACACCGGGGAGCTGTTTTTT. Translation gives CASSLADTGELFF. The entire variable domain, with the rest obtained from reference TRBV5-1 and TRBJ2-2, is as follows: KAGVTQTPRYLIKTRGQQVTLSCSPISGHRSVSWYQQTPGQGLQFLFEYFSETQRNKGNFPGRFSGRQFSNSRSEMNVSTLELGDSALYLCASSLADTGELFFGEGSRLTVL.

The chain joins TRBV30 to TRBJ2-3, with D possibly being TRBD2 (5 bases). V lost 3 bases and J lost 8, with 15 bases in between. The CDR3 totals 13 residues. Germline V gene lookup returns CDR1 GTSNPN and CDR2 SVGIG (reference sequence). The CDR3 is CAWSPGLARTQYF. Written as DNA, the CDR3 is TGTGCCTGGAGCCCTGGGCTAGCTCGTACGCAGTATTTT.

This sequence joins TRBV12-5 and TRBJ2-5, with 8 bases lining up with TRBD1. CDR1 is LGHNT and CDR2 is FRNRAP in the germline V gene. The CDR3 covers 15 residues. With 3 bases clipped from V and 5 bases from J, the junction kept 8 bases outside the gene matches. DNA for the CDR3: TGTGCTAGTGGTTTCGGACAGGGAACCGCTGAGACCCAGTACTTC. This gives the protein CASGFGQGTAETQYF.

The chain employs TRBV5-6 and TRBJ2-5; 14 nucleotides match TRBD2. V gave up 0 bases and J gave up 3 bases; unmatched junction bases: 7. Germline-derived CDR1 and CDR2 are SGHDT and YYEEEE. CDR3 length: 18 residues. The CDR3 coding sequence is TGTGCCAGCAGCTTGGTCGGGACTAGCGGGAGTTTGGAAGAGACCCAGTACTTC. Amino acid sequence: CASSLVGTSGSLEETQYF.

This clone was seen a single time. Here the CDR3 reads CASSSGGKAFF. CDR3 in DNA: TGCGCCAGCAGTTCAGGGGGGAAAGCTTTCTTT. The rearrangement uses TRBV10-1 and TRBJ1-1; 7 bases line up with TRBD1. The CDR3 is 11 amino acids. The ends lost 5 bases at V and 9 bases at J; junction bases unmatched: 3. Per germline, CDR1 WNHNN and CDR2 SYGVQD (reference sequence).

This rearrangement joins TRBV19 to TRBJ1-2; D is possibly TRBD1 (5 bases). V lost 3 bases, J lost 8 bases, and 13 bases lay in between. The CDR3 runs 13 residues. Germline assignment: CDR1 LNHDA and CDR2 SQIVND (reference sequence). CDR3 bases: TGTGCCAGTAGTATGGGCGGGGCGCGGGGCTACACCTTC. Translated, it gives CASSMGGARGYTF.

This clone occurred once. The chain combines TRBV29-1 with TRBJ2-1; TRBD2 matches 14 bases. The ends lost 7 bases at V and 4 bases at J; junction bases unmatched: 6. The CDR3 loop spans 15 amino acids. Per germline, CDR1 SQVTM and CDR2 ANQGSEA. As DNA, the CDR3 is TGCAGCGCCCGGACTAGCGGGAGGTCGTACAATGAGCAGTTCTTC. This gives the protein CSARTSGRSYNEQFF.

The V call is TRBV27, the J call TRBJ2-2; 8 nucleotides agree with TRBD1. There are 17 residues in the CDR3. In germline, CDR1 is MNHEY, CDR2 SMNVEV (reference sequence). J gave up 4 bases and V 0 bases, and 7 bases lay outside the gene matches. In DNA form, the CDR3 reads TGTGCCAGCAGTTTATCGAGACGGGACAGGAGCACCGGGGAGCTGTTTTTT. Protein sequence: CASSLSRRDRSTGELFF.

V gene TRBV5-1 combines with J gene TRBJ2-5; TRBD2 matches 8 bases. Germline V CDR1 and CDR2: SGHRS, YFSETQ. The CDR3 runs to 14 residues. Trimming at V came to 4 bases and at J to 7 bases, leaving 9 bases not matched to a gene. The CDR3 bases are TGCGCCAGCAGCCCGGGACTAGTGGTAGGGACCCAGTACTTC. Translation: CASSPGLVVGTQYF.

Of note for this clone: The identical CDR3 is also encoded by other nucleotide sequences in the sample. The J gene is TRBJ2-1, the V gene TRBV5-1, with 7 bases that match TRBD2. CDR1 and CDR2 (germline): SGHRS, YFSETQ. CDR3 length: 15 amino acids. Losses at the gene ends were 0 bases for V and 5 bases for J; bases not matched to a gene: 5. This CDR3 is CASSLGTRSDNEQFF. In nucleotides, the CDR3 is TGCGCCAGCAGCTTGGGGACTAGGTCAGACAATGAGCAGTTCTTC.

The chain is built from TRBV19 and TRBJ1-5, with 9 bases that match TRBD1. Germline V CDR1 and CDR2: LNHDA, SQIVND (reference sequence). The length of the CDR3 is 16 residues. V shed 5 bases, J shed 1 base, and the junction held 6 bases outside the gene matches. The CDR3 DNA reads TGTGCCAGTAGTCCCCGACAGGGGGAAAGCAATCAGCCCCAGCATTTT. It translates to CASSPRQGESNQPQHF.

The V and J genes are TRBV4-1 and TRBJ2-7; D is ambiguous. The germline gives CDR1 MGHRA, CDR2 YSYEKL. The ends were cut back, 0 bases at V and 2 bases at J, with 8 bases in the middle. The CDR3 contains 14 residues. The CDR3 spells CASSQDQTPYEQYF. The CDR3 nucleotides read TGCGCCAGCAGCCAAGATCAAACTCCCTACGAGCAGTACTTC.

The V call is TRBV11-2, the J call TRBJ2-1; 10 bases align to TRBD2. Germline V gene data show CDR1 as SGHAT and CDR2 as FQNNGV. The CDR3 sequence is 15 residues long. V was pared by 5 bases and J by 3 bases, with 4 bases of the junction left unmatched. This chain's CDR3 is CASSIRTSGYNEQFF. The CDR3 DNA is TGTGCCAGCAGCATCAGGACTAGCGGCTACAATGAGCAGTTCTTC.

This chain links TRBV10-3 with TRBJ1-1, with a tentative D call TRBD1 (5 bases). The germline V gene encodes CDR1 ENHRY and CDR2 SYGVKD. The CDR3 loop spans 12 amino acids. Between the trimmed V and J ends, which lost 4 bases and 5 bases, there was a span of 8 bases. This chain's CDR3 is CAISGTNTEAFF. The CDR3 region has the DNA TGTGCCATCAGTGGGACAAATACTGAAGCTTTCTTT.

The chain links TRBV6-1 to TRBJ1-1; 8 bases are shared with TRBD1. The V and J ends lost 6 bases and 1 base, in that order; junction bases with no gene match: 7. The CDR3 has 15 residues. The V gene's germline CDR1 is MNHNS and CDR2 SASEGT. CDR3 sequence (DNA): TGTGCCAGCAGGGGGGCAGGGGGCCCGAACACTGAAGCTTTCTTT. Its protein product is CASRGAGGPNTEAFF.

The chain uses TRBV5-1 and TRBJ2-2; D not resolved. The germline V gene encodes CDR1 SGHRS and CDR2 YFSETQ. V lost 0 bases to trimming and J lost 0 bases, with 6 bases between them. The CDR3 covers 15 residues. DNA for the CDR3: TGCGCCAGCAGCTTGGACATACCGAACACCGGGGAGCTGTTTTTT. This sequence encodes CASSLDIPNTGELFF.

The chain carries TRBV7-9 and TRBJ2-5; 8 positions agree with TRBD1. Germline CDR1 reads SEHNR; CDR2 reads FQNEAQ (reference sequence). The CDR3 totals 16 residues. Unmatched junction bases numbered 9, after V lost 6 bases and J lost 0 bases. The CDR3: CASRGGQVMYQETQYF. Written as DNA, the CDR3 is TGTGCCAGCAGAGGGGGACAGGTTATGTACCAAGAGACCCAGTACTTC. The full variable domain, in which reference TRBV7-9 and TRBJ2-5 provide the parts outside the CDR3, is DTGVSQNPRHKITKRGQNVTFRCDPISEHNRLYWYRQTLGQGPEFLTYFQNEAQLEKSRLLSDRFSAERPKGSFSTLEIQRTEQGDSAMYLCASRGGQVMYQETQYFGPGTRLLVL.

V usage is TRBV10-3 and J usage is TRBJ1-3, with 8 bases that match TRBD1. Trimming cost V 2 bases and J 3 bases; bases outside gene matches: 6. The CDR3 runs to 16 residues. Germline CDR1 is ENHRY and CDR2 is SYGVKD. CDR3 protein: CAISEARQGLGNTIYF. CDR3 DNA: TGTGCCATCAGTGAGGCTAGACAGGGGCTTGGAAACACCATATATTTT.

This chain uses TRBV30 with TRBJ1-4; possibly TRBD1 for D (6 bases). CDR3 size: 13 residues. The ends were cut back, 3 bases at V and 4 bases at J, with 9 bases in the middle. In germline, CDR1 is GTSNPN, CDR2 SVGIG (reference sequence). CDR3 DNA: TGTGCCTGGAGGAGCAGGGGTAATGAAAAACTGTTTTTT. It specifies CAWRSRGNEKLFF.

The chain combines TRBV11-2 with TRBJ1-2; D is ambiguous. Germline CDR1 and CDR2: SGHAT and FQNNGV. The CDR3 spans 16 residues. V gave up 4 bases and J gave up 8 bases, with 23 bases separating them. The chain's CDR3 is CASSSEVPMFGEGYTF. CDR3 DNA sequence: TGTGCCAGCAGCTCCGAAGTCCCAATGTTCGGGGAGGGCTACACCTTC.

The V call is TRBV9, the J call TRBJ2-1; tentative D call: TRBD2 (6 bases). V was trimmed by 3 bases and J by 5 bases, leaving 12 bases between them. Germline CDR1 is SGDLS and CDR2 is YYNGEE. The CDR3 totals 14 residues. Written as DNA, the CDR3 is TGTGCCAGCAGCGGGCGGGACTTAAACAATGAGCAGTTCTTC. This gives the protein CASSGRDLNNEQFF.

The chain employs TRBV4-1 and TRBJ1-2; 7 nucleotides line up with TRBD1. Germline V gives CDR1 MGHRA, CDR2 YSYEKL. V shed 5 bases and J 8 bases; nucleotides not matched to a gene: 5. The CDR3 runs 12 residues. The CDR3 coding sequence is TGCGCCAGCAGCGACAGGGTGCAGGGCTACACCTTC. This encodes CASSDRVQGYTF.

This sequence joins TRBV10-3 and TRBJ1-2; perhaps TRBD1 as D (5 bases). Trimming stripped 4 bases from V and 2 bases from J, with 11 bases between. Looked up from germline, CDR1 is ENHRY and CDR2 is SYGVKD. There are 14 residues in the CDR3. The CDR3 protein is CAISAGKRNYGYTF. The CDR3 bases are TGTGCCATCAGTGCAGGGAAGAGGAACTATGGCTACACCTTC.

This clone was recorded only once. This chain connects TRBV4-1 to TRBJ1-4; no clear D gene. CDR1 and CDR2 from the germline V gene are MGHRA and YSYEKL. CDR3 length: 13 amino acids. V was pared by 4 bases and J by 4 bases, with 7 bases between. In DNA form, the CDR3 reads TGCGCCAGCAGCCCACGGGGTAATGAAAAACTGTTTTTT. Protein sequence: CASSPRGNEKLFF.

This clone is a singleton in its sample. V is TRBV5-8 and J is TRBJ1-4; 9 bases align to TRBD1. Germline values: CDR1 SGHTS, CDR2 YDEGEE. This CDR3 region has 16 residues. Germline trimming cut 0 bases from V and 8 bases from J; bases unmatched to any gene: 8. The CDR3 reads CASSLGPGTGHEKLFF. CDR3 DNA sequence: TGTGCCAGCAGCTTGGGTCCCGGGACAGGGCACGAAAAACTGTTTTTT. The variable domain in full, with the rest retrieved from reference TRBV5-8 and TRBJ1-4, is EAGVTQSPTHLIKTRGQQATLRCSPISGHTSVYWYQQALGLGLQFLLWYDEGEERNRGNFPPRFSGRQFPNYSSELNVNALELEDSALYLCASSLGPGTGHEKLFFGSGTQLSVL.

The V call is TRBV6-5, the J call TRBJ2-7; 8 bases align to TRBD1. After removal of 6 bases from V and 3 bases from J, the junction contained 7 bases not matched to a gene. Germline V lookup: CDR1 MNHEY, CDR2 SVGAGI. The CDR3 is 14 amino acids. As DNA, the CDR3 is TGTGCCAGCAGAGGAAGACAGGGGTACTACGAGCAGTACTTC. Its translation: CASRGRQGYYEQYF.

V and J are TRBV5-1 and TRBJ2-5, with D tentatively TRBD2 (5 bases). CDR3 length: 13 residues. CDR1 SGHRS and CDR2 YFSETQ come from the germline V gene. V was trimmed by 1 base and J by 1 base, leaving 5 bases between them. CDR3 DNA: TGCGCCAGCAGCTTGACTAGCCAAGAGACCCAGTACTTC. This translates into CASSLTSQETQYF.

The rearrangement joins TRBV28 to TRBJ2-7; 7 nucleotides match TRBD1. Germline lookup yields CDR1 MDHEN and CDR2 SYDVKM. This CDR3 is 12 amino acids long. J lost 3 bases, V lost 6 bases, and 2 bases had no gene match. The CDR3 coding sequence is TGTGCCAGCAGCCGACAGGGCTACGAGCAGTACTTC. This translates into CASSRQGYEQYF.

The CDR3 DNA reads as TGCGCCAGCAGACCCGGGACAGCTAACTATGGCTACACCTTC. Protein product: CASRPGTANYGYTF. The chain employs TRBV4-1 and TRBJ1-2; 7 bases match TRBD1. Germline lookup yields CDR1 MGHRA and CDR2 YSYEKL. Trimming cost V 6 bases and J 0 bases; bases outside gene matches: 4. The CDR3 loop spans 14 amino acids.

The chain uses TRBV5-1 and TRBJ1-2; D might be TRBD1 (6 bases). V gave up 5 bases and J gave up 8 bases, with 19 bases separating them. Germline CDR1 SGHRS, CDR2 YFSETQ. The CDR3 covers 14 residues. The CDR3 is CASSPAGEIVGYTF. The CDR3 nucleotides read TGCGCCAGCAGTCCTGCAGGGGAAATAGTCGGCTACACCTTC.